This T cell receptor (beta chain) was observed in a study of T cell responses to AZD1222 COVID-19 vaccine. Method: immunoSEQ multiplex PCR; TCRdb's copy keeps in-frame clones and lacks some. Of under 200,000 clones detected, approximately 90% appear once; the ten largest clones hold less than 4.5%. V lost 4 bases, J lost 1 base, and 8 bases stayed unmatched. This CDR3 has 18 amino acids. Germline V gene data show CDR1 as GTSNPN and CDR2 as SVGIG (reference sequence). This receptor was identified in an adult who received the MenACWY meningococcal vaccine as a control. The chain combines TRBV30 with TRBJ2-6; TRBD2 matches 12 bases. The source material was peripheral blood, sampled 28 days after the second dose of the MenACWY control vaccine. The chain's CDR3 is CAWNALGTSGSGANVLTF. In DNA, the CDR3 is TGTGCCTGGAATGCTCTCGGGACTAGCGGGTCTGGGGCCAACGTCCTGACTTTC.